This T cell receptor (beta chain) was observed in a study of post-analysis software for immune sequencing data (dated by TCRdb to between 2015 and 2017). In terms of the full investigation: Disease courses on record covered relapsing-remitting, secondary progressive and progressive-relapsing multiple sclerosis, though some patients had no subtype annotation. A subset of samples was prepared in parallel using single-end sample barcoding, then pooled and co-amplified after Illumina adapter ligation. The patient repertoires were set against eleven to twelve previously published healthy control repertoires from donors whose ages ranged from about 6 to 25 years.

Broad study findings and their caveats: Strong co-clustering of samples prepared in the same batch was shown by direct clustering with F measure, prompting a batch-effect correction. Normalized Chao1 diversity was significantly lower in multiple sclerosis patients than controls, suggesting substantial peripheral T-cell clonal expansion. The multiple sclerosis patient group was slightly younger than the control group.

TCR beta repertoires were profiled from peripheral blood of over 10 young patients with multiple sclerosis to demonstrate the VDJtools post-analysis software. The patients with multiple sclerosis were children and adolescents between about 6 and 17 years of age. Libraries were made using PCR. Sequencing was performed on an Illumina HiSeq 2500. To reduce PCR and sequencing biases, unique molecular identifiers were built into the TCR beta cDNA libraries. Some 500,000 cDNA molecules were obtained for every 1 to 10 million input T cells, so each molecule roughly corresponded to one T cell. The patient libraries were prepared and sequenced with the same protocol used for the earlier healthy control dataset. Samples belonging to the same batch were prepared together, multiplexed and sequenced on a shared HiSeq lane. The study's own analysis went as follows. MIGEC handled the raw barcoded reads, throwing out single-read molecular identifier groups before consensus assembly and CDR3 extraction. VDJtools was used for post-analysis of the clonotype tables, and diversity was normalized by down-sampling every dataset to the size of the smallest sample. To correct batch-related cross-sample contamination, repertoire overlap clustering matched CDR3 amino acid sequences but not nucleotide sequences. In-frame beta chains were kept once TCRdb had trimmed the public reads at Q25 with fastp and called clones with MiXCR. One record per CDR3 amino acid sequence lists the most common genes and DNA. TCRdb's processing, not the study's, gives the V and J calls here. The sample includes about 540,000 distinct CDR3 sequences, with around 34% observed a single time. 6% of the sample rests with the top ten.

This clonotype has just a few counts. Its antigen target is currently unknown. No base quality information exists; no much larger clone differs at one position. The sequencing input was blood. The source of this sequence is a girl under 18 with multiple sclerosis.

The CDR3 in this case is CSAIIGTDYGYTF. The sequenced DNA is TGCAGTGCCATAATCGGGACCGACTATGGCTACACCTTC. The chain links TRBV20-1 with TRBJ1-2; the D gene is perhaps TRBD1, on 5 matching bases. Trimming takes 6 bases from V and 3 bases from J, and the germline ends sit 14 bases apart. The germline V gene (reference sequence) yields DFQATT for CDR1 and SNEGSKA for CDR2. Spanning cysteine to phenylalanine, the CDR3 consists of 13 amino acids. The only DNA kept is the CDR3, 39 bases in frame from the first base.